This TCR beta chain was identified in a study of shared clonotypes between healthy human individuals. Germline V gene sequence: CDR1 KGHSH, CDR2 LQKENI. This CDR3 has 17 amino acids. V trimming: 1 base; J trimming: 0 bases; junction bases outside the gene matches: 3. There were no recent acute infections or vaccinations among the donors, who were healthy HIV-negative adults. The repertoire was sequenced with immunoSEQ multiplex PCR; TCRdb's copy has only in-frame clones and lacks some. The sample lists more than 1.2 million clones, approximately 98.5% seen once, with 0.3% to 0.45% in the top ten. The V call is TRBV18, the J call TRBJ2-2; 9 nucleotides match TRBD2. The specimen was naive CD4+ T cells sorted from blood. As to subset: CD45RA+ positively selected. The TCR originated in a man in his thirties or forties in good health. CDR3 amino acids: CASSPLLAGTNTGELFF. The DNA for the CDR3 is TGTGCCAGCTCACCACTCCTAGCGGGAACGAACACCGGGGAGCTGTTTTTT.